What follows describes a single T cell receptor beta chain. The CDR3 is 15 amino acids. V dropped 5 bases and J dropped 3 bases, with 16 bases sitting between them. CDR1 and CDR2 from the germline V gene are SGHVS and FQNEAQ. This sample stems from a study of cytomegalovirus exposure and HLA in healthy donors. The primer mix had 60 Vbeta and 13 Jbeta primers. TCRdb keeps only in-frame clones here, not all; method: immunoSEQ multiplex PCR. This table holds about 150,000 clones, roughly 82% found once. The chain joins TRBV7-8 to TRBJ1-1; D remains unclear. Material: PBMCs. The receptor was derived from a man aged 45-65 years in good health and CMV-seropositive. CDR3 residues: CASSPGVGRDTEAFF. In DNA form, the CDR3 reads TGTGCCAGCAGCCCCGGGGTGGGGAGGGACACTGAAGCTTTCTTT.